The 25 T cell receptor beta chains in this list originate from one sample, sequenced in a study of cytomegalovirus exposure and HLA in healthy donors. The PCR ran on 60 Vbeta and 13 Jbeta primers. The protocol was immunoSEQ multiplex PCR, while the TCRdb copy is restricted to in-frame clones and leaves out a portion. The data contain approximately 150,000 clones, approximately 88% of them singletons. The material sequenced was PBMCs. The receptors originated from a man aged 30 to 45 in good health and CMV-seronegative.

The CDR3 loop reads CASSLRSLDGRAHEQFF. CDR3 nucleotide sequence: TGTGCCAGCAGCTTAAGGAGTTTGGACGGGAGGGCCCATGAGCAGTTCTTC. V is TRBV7-3 and J is TRBJ2-1, with 8 positions matching TRBD2. Germline V gene sequence: CDR1 SGHTA, CDR2 FQGTGA. The V segment lost 1 base and the J segment 8 bases; nucleotides outside the gene matches: 13. CDR3 length: 17 residues.

This clone was recorded once. CDR3 residues: CASSRVATNEKLFF. CDR3 coding DNA: TGCGCCAGCAGTAGAGTCGCAACTAATGAAAAACTGTTTTTT. V and J are TRBV5-1 and TRBJ1-4; D uncertain. The V gene lost 5 bases and the J gene lost 0 bases, with 8 bases spanning the gap. Germline CDR1 and CDR2: SGHRS and YFSETQ. The CDR3 runs to 14 residues.

V and J are TRBV10-3 and TRBJ2-1; D is perhaps TRBD2 (6 bases). This CDR3 comprises 14 residues. CDR1 is ENHRY, CDR2 SYGVKD, per germline. Trimming left V 7 bases short and J 7 bases short, with 17 bases between. The DNA for the CDR3 is TGTGCCATCAAGGAGGGCCTAGGGTGGAATGAGCAGTTCTTC. It is translated as CAIKEGLGWNEQFF.

V gene TRBV19 combines with J gene TRBJ1-2; 7 nucleotides agree with TRBD1. Germline V gives CDR1 LNHDA, CDR2 SQIVND (reference sequence). This CDR3 is built from 14 residues. J lost 8 bases, V lost 5 bases, and 11 bases had no gene match. CDR3 DNA sequence: TGTGCCAGTAGTGCCCGGGAGGGGGCGCGCGGCTACACCTTC. This translates into CASSAREGARGYTF.

The V gene is TRBV5-1, the J gene TRBJ2-5, with D possibly matching TRBD2 (7 bases). This CDR3 has 14 amino acids. V lost 1 base, J lost 5 bases, and 12 bases lay in between. Germline CDR1 is SGHRS and CDR2 is YFSETQ. CDR3 amino acids: CASSLSGGRETQYF. CDR3 DNA: TGCGCCAGCAGCTTGTCGGGGGGCCGGGAGACCCAGTACTTC.

This clone has just a few counts. The rearrangement joins TRBV30 to TRBJ2-7; TRBD1 aligns across 8 bases. The CDR3 consists of 14 residues. In germline, CDR1 is GTSNPN, CDR2 SVGIG (reference sequence). The trim removed 6 bases at V and 1 base at J, leaving 8 bases unmatched. The CDR3 loop is CACTPQGASYEQYF. In DNA, the CDR3 is TGTGCCTGTACCCCTCAGGGGGCTTCCTACGAGCAGTACTTC.

The V call is TRBV19, the J call TRBJ2-7, with no clear D. With 4 bases removed from V and 3 bases from J, the gap between germline ends came to 10 bases. This CDR3 is 13 amino acids long. Germline V gene lookup returns CDR1 LNHDA and CDR2 SQIVND (reference sequence). The CDR3 region has the DNA TGTGCCAGTAGTAGCGGCAGCTACTACGAGCAGTACTTC. Its translation is CASSSGSYYEQYF.

The chain uses TRBV27 and TRBJ2-1, with a possible D match to TRBD2 (5 bases). This CDR3 contains 15 residues. The ends were cut back, 0 bases at V and 6 bases at J, with 12 bases in the middle. The germline V gene encodes CDR1 MNHEY and CDR2 SMNVEV (reference sequence). CDR3: CASSLSTRRSNEQFF. CDR3 coding DNA: TGTGCCAGCAGTTTATCTACTAGAAGGAGCAATGAGCAGTTCTTC.

The chain links TRBV7-9 to TRBJ2-5; D is perhaps TRBD1 (5 bases). CDR1 is SEHNR and CDR2 is FQNEAQ in the germline V gene (reference sequence). The V end was cut by 3 bases, the J end by 5 bases, with 13 bases between. The CDR3 spans 14 residues. The CDR3 spells CASSFSQGGETQYF. The CDR3 DNA reads TGTGCCAGCAGCTTTTCTCAGGGTGGTGAGACCCAGTACTTC.

This clone was found a few times. V usage is TRBV4-2 and J usage is TRBJ1-4, with 12 bases aligning to TRBD1. This CDR3 comprises 16 residues. CDR1 and CDR2 from the germline V gene are LGHNA and YNFKEQ. V shed 2 bases, J shed 8 bases, and the junction held 6 bases outside the gene matches. DNA of the CDR3: TGTGCCAGCAGCCAAAGTGGGGGGACAGGGGGCGAAAAACTGTTTTTT. This codes for CASSQSGGTGGEKLFF.

This clone showed up just a few times. CDR3 sequence: CASSSGTGLLQETQYF. The CDR3 region has the DNA TGTGCCAGCAGTTCCGGGACAGGCCTACTGCAAGAGACCCAGTACTTC. The chain carries TRBV6-6 and TRBJ2-5; 8 bases map to TRBD1. This CDR3 is 16 amino acids long. Losses at the gene ends were 4 bases for V and 2 bases for J; bases not matched to a gene: 9. Germline V gene sequence: CDR1 MNHNY, CDR2 SVGAGI (reference sequence).

This clone was seen only a few times. The genes are TRBV15 and TRBJ2-2, with D tentatively TRBD2 (6 bases). The germline CDR1 and CDR2 sequences are LNHNV and YYDKDF (reference sequence). This CDR3 is built from 16 residues. V lost 0 bases and J 2 bases, leaving 10 bases between the germline ends. The CDR3 region is CATSRDKRANTGELFF. The DNA of the CDR3 is TGTGCCACCAGCAGAGATAAGCGGGCAAACACCGGGGAGCTGTTTTTT.

The chain combines TRBV5-1 with TRBJ1-5, with TRBD1 as a possible D gene (6 bases). The CDR3 consists of 15 residues. V lost 5 bases and J 1 base, leaving 13 bases between the germline ends. The germline CDR1 and CDR2 sequences are SGHRS and YFSETQ. The DNA of the CDR3 is TGCGCCAGCAGTCACGCAGGGGACAGCAATCAGCCCCAGCATTTT. Protein product: CASSHAGDSNQPQHF.

The V and J genes are TRBV10-1 and TRBJ2-3; D possibly corresponds to TRBD2 (5 bases). The CDR3 contains 15 residues. Germline V gives CDR1 WNHNN, CDR2 SYGVQD (reference sequence). V lost 11 bases to trimming and J lost 2 bases, with 20 bases between them. The CDR3: CAPTGGRSHTDTQYF. The CDR3 DNA is TGCGCCCCTACGGGCGGGCGCTCCCACACAGATACGCAGTATTTT.

The chain combines TRBV4-1 with TRBJ1-1; D not resolved. The CDR3 spans 14 residues. The germline CDR1 and CDR2 sequences are MGHRA and YSYEKL. Trimming shortened V by 1 base and J by 1 base, and 7 bases separated the two germline ends. CDR3 residues: CASSQVWQNTEAFF. The CDR3 nucleotides are TGCGCCAGCAGCCAAGTTTGGCAGAACACTGAAGCTTTCTTT.

This clone showed up just a few times. The chain joins TRBV5-1 to TRBJ2-7; possible D gene TRBD2, 7 bases. CDR3 size: 15 residues. V lost 5 bases and J lost 5, with 20 bases in between. Per germline, CDR1 SGHRS and CDR2 YFSETQ. The CDR3 nucleotides read TGCGCCAGCAGTCCGGAAGAGGGGGGGGGCAACGAGCAGTACTTC. Amino acid sequence: CASSPEEGGGNEQYF.

This clone was observed a handful of times. The rearrangement joins TRBV30 to TRBJ1-1; D might be TRBD1 (5 bases). The CDR3 has 15 residues. Germline values: CDR1 GTSNPN, CDR2 SVGIG (reference sequence). Trimming removed 0 bases from V and 4 bases from J, with 15 bases in between. CDR3 in DNA: TGTGCCTGGAGTGTGGGCAGGGTAGTGGTCACTGAAGCTTTCTTT. Its translation is CAWSVGRVVVTEAFF. The full variable domain, its missing parts supplied by reference TRBV30 and TRBJ1-1, is SQTIHQWPATLVQPVGSPLSLECTVEGTSNPNLYWYRQAAGRGLQLLFYSVGIGQISSEVPQNLSASRPQDRQFILSSKKLLLSDSGFYLCAWSVGRVVVTEAFFGQGTRLTVV.

The V call is TRBV7-8, the J call TRBJ2-7, with unresolved D. CDR3 length: 14 residues. Germline values: CDR1 SGHVS, CDR2 FQNEAQ. Trimming shortened V by 1 base and J by 0 bases, and 7 bases separated the two germline ends. The CDR3 bases are TGTGCCAGCAGCTTAGGAGTTCTCTCCTACGAGCAGTACTTC. As protein: CASSLGVLSYEQYF.

The chain employs TRBV6-5 and TRBJ2-7; 11 bases agree with TRBD2. CDR1 and CDR2 from the germline V gene are MNHEY and SVGAGI. With V trimmed by 6 bases and J by 5 bases, 9 bases remained unmatched. CDR3 length: 15 residues. The chain's CDR3 is CASRIAGGGINEQYF. The CDR3 DNA follows: TGTGCCAGCAGAATAGCGGGAGGGGGGATAAACGAGCAGTACTTC.

The chain joins TRBV28 to TRBJ2-3, with TRBD2 as a possible D gene (5 bases). CDR3 length equals 15 residues. Trimming stripped 7 bases from V and 3 bases from J, with 17 bases between. Germline-derived CDR1 and CDR2 are MDHEN and SYDVKM. The CDR3 DNA reads as TGTGCCAGCACTCAAGTGGGTAGAGGGACAGATACGCAGTATTTT. Protein sequence: CASTQVGRGTDTQYF. The whole variable domain, filled in from reference TRBV28 and TRBJ2-3, reads DVKVTQSSRYLVKRTGEKVFLECVQDMDHENMFWYRQDPGLGLRLIYFSYDVKMKEKGDIPEGYSVSREKKERFSLILESASTNQTSMYLCASTQVGRGTDTQYFGPGTRLTVL.

Turning to this clone: Germline and junction disagree at one end, which may indicate a read error. V is TRBV7-9 and J is TRBJ1-1; D unresolved. The CDR3 length is 11 residues. CDR1 is SEHNR, CDR2 FQNEAQ, per germline (reference sequence). The CDR3 region is CSSSLKDSAFF. In DNA form, the CDR3 reads TGTTCCAGCAGCTTAAAAGACTCGGCTTTCTTT.

The CDR3 loop reads CASSQEGGRAGETQYF. The CDR3, as DNA: TGCGCCAGCAGCCAAGAGGGCGGCAGGGCGGGGGAGACCCAGTACTTC. The genes are TRBV4-3 and TRBJ2-5; tentatively, D is TRBD2 (6 bases). The CDR3 totals 16 residues. Germline V gene lookup returns CDR1 LGHNA and CDR2 YSLEER. Deletions cut 0 bases from V and 5 bases from J, with 16 bases between.

V gene TRBV5-1 combines with J gene TRBJ1-5; D possibly corresponds to TRBD1 (6 bases). Per the germline V gene, CDR1 is SGHRS and CDR2 is YFSETQ. The CDR3 is 15 amino acids. The V and J ends lost 0 bases and 3 bases respectively, with 10 bases between them. The CDR3 sequence is CASSLDQGINQPQHF. DNA for the CDR3: TGCGCCAGCAGCTTGGACCAGGGGATCAATCAGCCCCAGCATTTT.

This sequence joins TRBV5-1 and TRBJ1-1; a possible D gene is TRBD1 (5 bases). This CDR3 has 14 residues. The V gene's germline CDR1 is SGHRS and CDR2 YFSETQ. V lost 1 base to trimming and J lost 6 bases, with 13 bases between them. The CDR3 is CASSLLPGGAEAFF. The DNA of the CDR3 is TGCGCCAGCAGCTTGTTACCTGGGGGGGCTGAAGCTTTCTTT. The full variable domain, completed using reference TRBV5-1 and TRBJ1-1, is KAGVTQTPRYLIKTRGQQVTLSCSPISGHRSVSWYQQTPGQGLQFLFEYFSETQRNKGNFPGRFSGRQFSNSRSEMNVSTLELGDSALYLCASSLLPGGAEAFFGQGTRLTVV.

Remarks on this clone: The sample carries other DNA sequences with the same CDR3. The chain is built from TRBV10-2 and TRBJ2-2, with a tentative D call TRBD1 (6 bases). The CDR3 spans 15 residues. V gave up 4 bases and J gave up 0 bases, with 9 bases separating them. Germline-derived CDR1 and CDR2 are WSHSY and SAAADI. CDR3 sequence (DNA): TGCGCCAGCAGTGCGACAGGCACGAACACCGGGGAGCTGTTTTTT. Encoded protein: CASSATGTNTGELFF.